This entry is about one T cell receptor (beta chain). Antigen specificity is unknown. TCRdb re-called the 5' RACE reads with MiXCR, one entry per CDR3 protein. Among roughly 1,500,000 distinct CDR3 sequences listed, more than 30% were seen once. Germline lookup yields CDR1 DFQATT and CDR2 SNEGSKA (reference sequence). V was pared by 1 base and J by 3 bases, with 13 bases between. This CDR3 region has 14 residues. The sample is drawn from a study of identical twins. Study observations and caveats: Carriage of fewer insertions was seen in abundant cord blood beta clonotypes, whereas memory repertoires showed none. Invariant T cells like MAIT and iNKT could partly confound the zero-insertion analyses. Compared with unrelated sharing, twin-shared out-of-frame alpha sequences had more low-probability sequences.

The sample comprised cord blood. V is TRBV20-1 and J is TRBJ2-7, with D hard to call. The TCR sequence derives from a newborn girl in good health. CDR3 in amino acids: CSARVSGWLYEQYF. CDR3 nucleotides: TGCAGTGCTAGAGTATCTGGCTGGCTCTACGAGCAGTACTTC.